This T cell receptor beta chain stems from a study of T-cell memory formation after mild COVID-19. Germline V gene sequence: CDR1 MNHEY, CDR2 SVGAGI. V lost 0 bases to trimming and J lost 10 bases, with 13 bases between them. This CDR3 is 14 amino acids long. Details on this clonotype: What it recognizes is unknown.

Whole-study findings and limits: Several responding clones turned up in pre-infection memory, indicating that cross-reactive memory may have taken part.

TCRdb used MiXCR to reprocess the 5' RACE reads, holding one entry per CDR3 protein. This table has a few hundred thousand distinct CDR3 sequences, around 21% appearing once. This chain uses TRBV6-5 with TRBJ2-1; either TRBD1 or TRBD2 may supply D (5 bases each). This TCR came from an adult woman who had mild COVID-19 (a few samples of this study predate the infection). Cell type and time point are not known. Source material: PBMCs or a T cell subset sorted from them (not recorded which). DNA of the CDR3: TGTGCCAGCAGTTACTCGAGGCAGGGACGAGAGCAGTTCTTC. Encoded protein: CASSYSRQGREQFF.